This T cell receptor beta chain was found in a study of blood T cell repertoires in COVID-19. TCRdb's table, derived via immunoSEQ multiplex PCR, lists solely in-frame clones and lacks some. The repertoire has 200,000 to 250,000 clones, about 87% of them found once; the top ten carry around 3.8%. Germline V gene data show CDR1 as MDHEN and CDR2 as SYDVKM. Germline trimming cut 2 bases from V and 8 bases from J; bases unmatched to any gene: 11. The CDR3 spans 16 residues. The sequence was obtained from a woman between 25 and 40 years old who had been exposed to COVID-19. Sequences were obtained from PBMCs or T cells enriched from blood (not recorded which). This chain links TRBV28 with TRBJ2-1; 8 nucleotides line up with TRBD2. The CDR3 DNA reads TGTGCCAGCAGTTTACCTCCGGGACTAGAACGGTATGAGCAGTTCTTC. It is translated as CASSLPPGLERYEQFF.